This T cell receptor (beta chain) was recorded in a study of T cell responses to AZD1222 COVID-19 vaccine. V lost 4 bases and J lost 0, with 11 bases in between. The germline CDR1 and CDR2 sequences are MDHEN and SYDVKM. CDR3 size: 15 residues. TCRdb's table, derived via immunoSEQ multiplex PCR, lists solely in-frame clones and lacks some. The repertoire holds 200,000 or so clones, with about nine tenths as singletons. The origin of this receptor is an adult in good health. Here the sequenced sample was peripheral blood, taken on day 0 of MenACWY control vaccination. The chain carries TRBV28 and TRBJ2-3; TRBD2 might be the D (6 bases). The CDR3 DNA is TGTGCCAGCAGTTGGGTAGCGGATAGCACAGATACGCAGTATTTT. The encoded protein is CASSWVADSTDTQYF.